This T cell receptor beta chain was found in a study of PD-1 blockade in classical Hodgkin lymphoma. Background on the study: Patients had nivolumab dosed at 3 mg/kg, delivered intravenously every 2 weeks. Overall study results and limits: Complete responders' diversity at baseline resembled that of newly diagnosed patients. TCR diversity rose significantly by C4D1 in CD4+ but not CD8+ cells.

The table came from immunoSEQ multiplex PCR; TCRdb's copy has only in-frame clones and leaves some out. This repertoire shows 21,000 or so clones, roughly 90% found once; its top ten account for around 25%. Germline CDR1 reads SGHTA; CDR2 reads FQGTGA. The length of the CDR3 is 11 residues. Trimming removed 2 bases from V and 8 bases from J, with 4 bases in between. The time point was: cycle 4 day 1 (C4D1), after 6 weeks of nivolumab. In every patient, relapse followed autologous stem cell transplantation, while exposure to brentuximab vedotin differed. Complete response, partial response or progressive disease were the best responses. With regard to this clone: Its antigen remains unidentified.

The rearrangement links TRBV7-3 to TRBJ2-1; D is uncertain. The starting material was peripheral blood mononuclear cells (PBMCs), obtained before the fourth cycle of nivolumab. The clonotype originates from a human donor with classical Hodgkin lymphoma. The CDR3 nucleotides are TGTGCCAGCAGCTTAGGCCATGAGCAGTTCTTC. This sequence encodes CASSLGHEQFF.